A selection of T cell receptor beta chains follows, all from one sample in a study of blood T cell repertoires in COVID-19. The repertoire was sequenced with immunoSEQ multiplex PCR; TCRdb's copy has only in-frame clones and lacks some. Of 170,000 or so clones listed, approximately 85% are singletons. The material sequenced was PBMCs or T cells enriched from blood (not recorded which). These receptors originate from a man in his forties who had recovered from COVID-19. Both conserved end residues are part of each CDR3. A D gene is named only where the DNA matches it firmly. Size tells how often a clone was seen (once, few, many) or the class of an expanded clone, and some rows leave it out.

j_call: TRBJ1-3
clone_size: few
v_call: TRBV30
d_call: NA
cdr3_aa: CAWSVLGGPSGNTIYF
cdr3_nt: TGTGCCTGGAGTGTATTAGGGGGACCTTCTGGAAACACCATATATTTT

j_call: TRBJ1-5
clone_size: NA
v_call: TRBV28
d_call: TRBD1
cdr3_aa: CASSLGGGGGNQPQHF
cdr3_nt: TGTGCCAGCAGTTTAGGCGGAGGGGGCGGGAATCAGCCCCAGCATTTT

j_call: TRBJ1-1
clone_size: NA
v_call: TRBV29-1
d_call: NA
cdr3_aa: CSAPVGGTEAFF
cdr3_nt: TGCAGCGCTCCGGTCGGGGGCACTGAAGCTTTCTTT

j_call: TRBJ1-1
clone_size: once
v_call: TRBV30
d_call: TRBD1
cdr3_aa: CAWSVVGTGRNTEAFF
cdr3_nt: TGTGCCTGGAGTGTAGTCGGGACAGGGCGGAACACTGAAGCTTTCTTT

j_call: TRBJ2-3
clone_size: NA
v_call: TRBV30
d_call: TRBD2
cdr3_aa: CAWSVGLAGGADTQYF
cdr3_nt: TGTGCCTGGAGTGTTGGTCTAGCGGGGGGGGCAGATACGCAGTATTTT

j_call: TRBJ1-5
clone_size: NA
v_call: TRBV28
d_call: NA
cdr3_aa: CASTTNQPQHF
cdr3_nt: TGTGCCAGCACAACAAATCAGCCCCAGCATTTT

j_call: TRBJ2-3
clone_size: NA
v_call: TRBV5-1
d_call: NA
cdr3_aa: CASSLSYTQYF
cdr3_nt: TGCGCCAGCAGCTTGAGCTATACGCAGTATTTT

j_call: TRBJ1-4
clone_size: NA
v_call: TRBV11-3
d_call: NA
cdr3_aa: CASMGRGRKLFF
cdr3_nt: TGTGCCAGCATGGGGCGGGGGAGAAAACTGTTTTTT

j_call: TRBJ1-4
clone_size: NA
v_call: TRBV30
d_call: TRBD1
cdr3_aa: CAWSDRGEKLFF
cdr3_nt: TGTGCCTGGTCGGACAGGGGGGAAAAACTGTTTTTT

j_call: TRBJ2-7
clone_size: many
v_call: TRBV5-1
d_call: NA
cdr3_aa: CASSPGVDEQYF
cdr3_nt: TGCGCCAGCAGCCCGGGTGTCGACGAGCAGTACTTC

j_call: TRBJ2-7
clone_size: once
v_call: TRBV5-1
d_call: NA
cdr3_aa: CASSVGGTPSYEQYF
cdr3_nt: TGCGCCAGCAGCGTAGGGGGAACGCCCTCCTACGAGCAGTACTTC

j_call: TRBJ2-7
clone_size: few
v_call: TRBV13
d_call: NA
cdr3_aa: CASSLVGGQYNYEQYF
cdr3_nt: TGTGCCAGCAGCTTAGTGGGGGGACAGTACAACTACGAGCAGTACTTC

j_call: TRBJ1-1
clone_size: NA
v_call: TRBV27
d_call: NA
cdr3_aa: CASSLGLTQNTEAFF
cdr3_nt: TGTGCCAGCAGTTTGGGACTGACCCAGAACACTGAAGCTTTCTTT

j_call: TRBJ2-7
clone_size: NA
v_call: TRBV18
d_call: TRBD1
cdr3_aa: CASSPWDSSYEQYF
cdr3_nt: TGTGCCAGCTCACCCTGGGACAGCTCATACGAGCAGTACTTC

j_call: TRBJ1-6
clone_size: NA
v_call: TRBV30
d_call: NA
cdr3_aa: CAWSIRTGNNSPLHF
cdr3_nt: TGTGCCTGGAGTATCAGGACGGGAAATAATTCACCCCTCCACTTT